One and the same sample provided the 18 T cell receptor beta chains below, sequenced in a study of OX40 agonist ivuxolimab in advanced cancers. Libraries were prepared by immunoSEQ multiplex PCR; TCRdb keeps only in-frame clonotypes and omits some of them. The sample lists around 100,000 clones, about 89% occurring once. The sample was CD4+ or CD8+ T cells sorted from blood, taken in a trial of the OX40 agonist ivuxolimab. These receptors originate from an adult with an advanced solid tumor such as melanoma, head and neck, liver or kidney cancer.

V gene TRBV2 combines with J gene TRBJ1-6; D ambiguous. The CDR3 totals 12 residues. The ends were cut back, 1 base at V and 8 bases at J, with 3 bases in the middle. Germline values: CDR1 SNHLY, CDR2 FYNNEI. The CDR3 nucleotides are TGTGCCAGCAGTGAAGTGTATTCACCCCTCCACTTT. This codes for CASSEVYSPLHF.

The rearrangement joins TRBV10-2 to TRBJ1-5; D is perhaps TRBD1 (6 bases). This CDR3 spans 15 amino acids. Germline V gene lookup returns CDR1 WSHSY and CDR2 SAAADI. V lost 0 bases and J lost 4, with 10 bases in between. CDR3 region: CASSESGGRNQPQHF. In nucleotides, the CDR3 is TGCGCCAGCAGTGAGTCGGGGGGCAGGAATCAGCCCCAGCATTTT.

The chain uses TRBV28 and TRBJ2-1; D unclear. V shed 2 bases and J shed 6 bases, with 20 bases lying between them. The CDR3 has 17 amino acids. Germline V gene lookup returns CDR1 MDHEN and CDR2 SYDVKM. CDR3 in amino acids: CASSLPLRSSSGNEQFF. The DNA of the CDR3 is TGTGCCAGCAGTTTACCCTTACGCTCTTCTAGTGGCAATGAGCAGTTCTTC.

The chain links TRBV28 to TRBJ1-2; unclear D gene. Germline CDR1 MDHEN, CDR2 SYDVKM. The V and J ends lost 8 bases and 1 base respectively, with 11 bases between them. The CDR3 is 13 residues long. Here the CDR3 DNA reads TGTGCCAGCGGTCATCAGGTTAACTATGGCTACACCTTC. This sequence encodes CASGHQVNYGYTF.

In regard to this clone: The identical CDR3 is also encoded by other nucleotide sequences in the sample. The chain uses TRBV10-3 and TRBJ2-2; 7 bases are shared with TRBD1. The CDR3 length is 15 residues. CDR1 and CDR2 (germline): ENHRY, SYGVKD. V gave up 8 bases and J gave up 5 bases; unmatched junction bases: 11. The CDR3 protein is CAISSTGAGTGELFF. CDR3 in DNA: TGTGCCATCTCCTCTACAGGGGCTGGGACCGGGGAGCTGTTTTTT.

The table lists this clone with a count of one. The CDR3 spells CASSVNTNTEAFF. CDR3 DNA: TGTGCCAGTAGTGTGAATACAAACACTGAAGCTTTCTTT. J is TRBJ1-1 and V is TRBV19; D gene ambiguous. V lost 5 bases to trimming and J lost 2 bases, with 9 bases between them. The CDR3 loop spans 13 amino acids. Germline CDR1 reads LNHDA; CDR2 reads SQIVND (reference sequence).

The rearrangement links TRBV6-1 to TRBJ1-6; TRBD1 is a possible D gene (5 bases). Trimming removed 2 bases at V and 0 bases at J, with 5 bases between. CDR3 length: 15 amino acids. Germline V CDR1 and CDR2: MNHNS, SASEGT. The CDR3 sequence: CASSERGSYNSPLHF. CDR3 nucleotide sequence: TGTGCCAGCAGTGAAAGGGGCTCCTATAATTCACCCCTCCACTTT.

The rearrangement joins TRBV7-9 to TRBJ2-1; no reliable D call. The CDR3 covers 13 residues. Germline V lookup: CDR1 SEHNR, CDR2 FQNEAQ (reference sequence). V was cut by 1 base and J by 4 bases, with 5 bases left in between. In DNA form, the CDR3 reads TGTGCCAGCAGCTTAGAACGGTACAATGAGCAGTTCTTC. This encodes CASSLERYNEQFF.

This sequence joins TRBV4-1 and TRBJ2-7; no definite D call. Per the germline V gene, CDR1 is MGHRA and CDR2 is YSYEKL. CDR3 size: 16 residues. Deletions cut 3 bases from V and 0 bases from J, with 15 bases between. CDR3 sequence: CASSQGFGWGSYEQYF. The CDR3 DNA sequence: TGCGCCAGCAGCCAGGGATTCGGGTGGGGCTCCTACGAGCAGTACTTC.

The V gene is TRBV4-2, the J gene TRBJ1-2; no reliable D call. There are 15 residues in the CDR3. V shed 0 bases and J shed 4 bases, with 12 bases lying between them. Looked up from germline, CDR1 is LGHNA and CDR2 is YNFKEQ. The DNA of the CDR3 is TGTGCCAGCAGCCAAGATACCCCGGAGGGCTATGGCTACACCTTC. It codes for CASSQDTPEGYGYTF.

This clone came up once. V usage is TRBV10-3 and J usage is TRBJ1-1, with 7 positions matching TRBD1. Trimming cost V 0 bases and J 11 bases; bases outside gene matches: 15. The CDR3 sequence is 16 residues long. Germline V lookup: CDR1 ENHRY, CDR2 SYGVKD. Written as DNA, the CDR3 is TGTGCCATCAGTGAGTCCGATCAAGGGGGCCGATTGAGGGCTTTCTTT. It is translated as CAISESDQGGRLRAFF.

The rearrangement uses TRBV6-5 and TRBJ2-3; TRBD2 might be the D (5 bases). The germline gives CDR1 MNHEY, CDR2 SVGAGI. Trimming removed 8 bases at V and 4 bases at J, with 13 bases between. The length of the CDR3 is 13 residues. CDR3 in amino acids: CASRGSLADTQYF. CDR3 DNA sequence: TGTGCCAGCCGAGGGAGTCTCGCAGATACGCAGTATTTT.

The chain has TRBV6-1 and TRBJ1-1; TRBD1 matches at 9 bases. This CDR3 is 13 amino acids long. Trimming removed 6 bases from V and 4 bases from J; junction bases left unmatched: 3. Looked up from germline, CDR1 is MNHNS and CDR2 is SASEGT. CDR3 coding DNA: TGTGCCAGCAGAGGACAGGGGTCCACTGAAGCTTTCTTT. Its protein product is CASRGQGSTEAFF.

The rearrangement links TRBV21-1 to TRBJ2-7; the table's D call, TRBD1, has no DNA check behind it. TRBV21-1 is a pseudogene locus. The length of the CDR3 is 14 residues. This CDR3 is CASSKADRSYEQYF. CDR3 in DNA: TGTGCCAGCAGCAAAGCCGACAGGAGCTACGAGCAGTACTTC.

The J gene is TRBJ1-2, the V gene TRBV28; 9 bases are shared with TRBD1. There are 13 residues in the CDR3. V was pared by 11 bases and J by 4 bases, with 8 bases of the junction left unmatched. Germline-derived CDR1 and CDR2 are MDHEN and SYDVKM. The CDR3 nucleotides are TGTGCCGGAAACAGGGGGCTGGGCTATGGCTACACCTTC. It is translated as CAGNRGLGYGYTF.

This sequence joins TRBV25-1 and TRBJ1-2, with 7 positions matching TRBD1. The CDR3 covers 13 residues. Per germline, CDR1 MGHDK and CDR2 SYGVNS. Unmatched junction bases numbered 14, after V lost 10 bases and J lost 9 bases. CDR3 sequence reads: CATTREGAGRYTF. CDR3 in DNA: TGTGCCACCACAAGGGAGGGGGCGGGTCGCTACACCTTC.

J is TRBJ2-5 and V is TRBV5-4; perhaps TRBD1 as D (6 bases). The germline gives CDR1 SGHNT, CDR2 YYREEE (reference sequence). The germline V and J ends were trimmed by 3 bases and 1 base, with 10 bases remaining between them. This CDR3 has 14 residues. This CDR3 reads CASSSPTGQETQYF. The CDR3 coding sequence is TGTGCCAGCAGCTCCCCGACAGGCCAAGAGACCCAGTACTTC.

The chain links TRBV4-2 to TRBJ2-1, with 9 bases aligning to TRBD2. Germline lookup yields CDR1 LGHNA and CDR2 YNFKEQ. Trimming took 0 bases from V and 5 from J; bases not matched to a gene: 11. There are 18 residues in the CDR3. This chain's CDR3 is CASSQDRTAGGLNNEQFF. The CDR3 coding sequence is TGTGCCAGCAGCCAAGATCGTACAGCGGGAGGCTTAAACAATGAGCAGTTCTTC.